There are a few counts of the clone carrying this T cell receptor beta chain. Its specificity is unknown. TCRdb processed the RT-PCR reads anew with MiXCR; each CDR3 protein has one entry. The repertoire holds about 580,000 distinct CDR3 sequences, with about 14% as singletons. The data stem from a study of response to subunit inactivated influenza vaccine. Study-wide results and limits: It was the authors' suggestion that each seasonal influenza vaccination recruits few new T cells.

V shed 2 bases, J shed 4 bases, and the junction held 4 bases outside the gene matches. CDR3 length equals 13 residues. Looked up from germline, CDR1 is DFQATT and CDR2 is SNEGSKA (reference sequence). The rearrangement uses TRBV20-1 and TRBJ2-5, with 7 bases that match TRBD2. Specimen: PBMCs from blood, collected 11 to 12 days after vaccination. This sequence originates from a man aged 50-60 years who received an inactivated influenza vaccine. For the CDR3, the DNA is TGCAGTGCTAGAAGGCGGGGGTCAGAGACCCAGTACTTC. It codes for CSARRRGSETQYF.